These 8 T cell receptor beta chains came from one sample sequenced in a study of beta chain features in type 1 diabetes. The sequenced template was cDNA made from the entire isolated RNA. Here immunoSEQ multiplex PCR was the method, and the copy in TCRdb shows in-frame clones only, minus some. The sample records 350,000 to 400,000 clones, over 12% being singletons. Sequencing input: naive CD4+ T cells from blood. The receptors come from a woman younger than 30 in good health.

The chain uses TRBV4-1 and TRBJ1-5; D remains ambiguous. The germline V gene has CDR1 MGHRA and CDR2 YSYEKL. V gave up 0 bases and J gave up 6 bases, with 15 bases separating them. The CDR3 sequence is 16 residues long. Here the CDR3 DNA reads TGCGCCAGCAGCCAAGAAGGTGCCGGGGTCGGTCAGCCCCAGCATTTT. Residues: CASSQEGAGVGQPQHF.

V and J are TRBV14 and TRBJ2-7; TRBD1 matches 7 bases. J was trimmed by 3 bases and V by 0 bases; bases with no gene match: 2. Germline V CDR1 and CDR2: SGHDN, FVKESK. The CDR3 has 14 amino acids. The DNA of the CDR3 is TGTGCCAGCAGCCAAGATGACAGGGACTACGAGCAGTACTTC. Translation: CASSQDDRDYEQYF.

The gene calls are TRBV6-5 and TRBJ2-7; 7 positions match TRBD1. V shed 10 bases, J shed 3 bases, and the junction held 9 bases outside the gene matches. Germline V gene data show CDR1 as MNHEY and CDR2 as SVGAGI. The CDR3 is made up of 13 amino acids. CDR3 sequence (DNA): TGTGCCACCCGGACAGGAGATCACTACGAGCAGTACTTC. Translated: CATRTGDHYEQYF.

V and J are TRBV28 and TRBJ2-3, with a weak D call TRBD2 (6 bases). In germline, CDR1 is MDHEN, CDR2 SYDVKM. CDR3 length equals 13 residues. Trimming removed 7 bases from V and 7 bases from J, with 15 bases in between. The DNA for the CDR3 is TGTGCCAGCAATCCTCTGGGGGGTAATACGCAGTATTTT. This encodes CASNPLGGNTQYF. Full variable domain (outside the CDR3, taken from reference TRBV28 and TRBJ2-3): DVKVTQSSRYLVKRTGEKVFLECVQDMDHENMFWYRQDPGLGLRLIYFSYDVKMKEKGDIPEGYSVSREKKERFSLILESASTNQTSMYLCASNPLGGNTQYFGPGTRLTVL.

This sequence joins TRBV29-1 and TRBJ2-1, with 7 bases fitting TRBD2. J lost 6 bases, V lost 3 bases, and 2 bases had no gene match. CDR1 and CDR2 from the germline V gene are SQVTM and ANQGSEA. The CDR3 totals 12 residues. The CDR3 DNA is TGCAGCGTTGAGCGGGAGATCAATGAGCAGTTCTTC. It codes for CSVEREINEQFF.

The J gene is TRBJ2-7, the V gene TRBV27; unclear D gene. The CDR3 has 11 residues. Trimming stripped 6 bases from V and 2 bases from J, with 5 bases between. Germline values: CDR1 MNHEY, CDR2 SMNVEV (reference sequence). The CDR3 is CASSSPYEQYF. CDR3 bases: TGTGCCAGCAGCTCCCCCTACGAGCAGTACTTC.

The genes are TRBV27 and TRBJ1-2; 7 bases align to TRBD1. This CDR3 has 14 residues. Trimming removed 6 bases from V and 1 base from J; junction bases left unmatched: 5. Germline assignment: CDR1 MNHEY and CDR2 SMNVEV (reference sequence). Here the CDR3 reads CASRRSGGNYGYTF. CDR3 coding DNA: TGTGCCAGCAGAAGGTCAGGGGGTAACTATGGCTACACCTTC.

The gene calls are TRBV6-6 and TRBJ2-3, with 10 bases matching TRBD2. After removal of 6 bases from V and 3 bases from J, the junction contained 9 bases not matched to a gene. The CDR3 has 16 residues. Germline V lookup: CDR1 MNHNY, CDR2 SVGAGI (reference sequence). CDR3 residues: CASSDRLAGATDTQYF. In nucleotides, the CDR3 is TGTGCCAGCAGCGACCGGCTAGCGGGAGCTACAGATACGCAGTATTTT.